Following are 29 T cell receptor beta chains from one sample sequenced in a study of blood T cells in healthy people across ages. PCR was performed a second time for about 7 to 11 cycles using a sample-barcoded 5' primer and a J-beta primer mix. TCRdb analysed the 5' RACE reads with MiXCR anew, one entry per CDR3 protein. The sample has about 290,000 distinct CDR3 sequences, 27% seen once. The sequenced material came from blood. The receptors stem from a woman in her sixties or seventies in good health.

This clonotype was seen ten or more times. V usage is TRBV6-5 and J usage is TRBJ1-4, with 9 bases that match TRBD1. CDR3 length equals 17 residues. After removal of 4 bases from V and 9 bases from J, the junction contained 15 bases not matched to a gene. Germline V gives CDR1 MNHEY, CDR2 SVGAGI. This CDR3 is CASSSTSSGTGSKKLFF. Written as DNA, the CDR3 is TGTGCCAGCAGTTCGACCTCCTCCGGGACAGGGTCAAAAAAACTGTTTTTT.

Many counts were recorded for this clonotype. In DNA, the CDR3 is TGTGCCAGCAGCCCTCCGGCGGGACGGTTGATCTACGAGCAGTACTTC. It specifies CASSPPAGRLIYEQYF. V usage is TRBV7-2 and J usage is TRBJ2-7, with D tentatively TRBD2 (6 bases). The V end was cut by 5 bases, the J end by 3 bases, with 20 bases between. Looked up from germline, CDR1 is SGHTA and CDR2 is FQGNSA. The CDR3 consists of 16 residues.

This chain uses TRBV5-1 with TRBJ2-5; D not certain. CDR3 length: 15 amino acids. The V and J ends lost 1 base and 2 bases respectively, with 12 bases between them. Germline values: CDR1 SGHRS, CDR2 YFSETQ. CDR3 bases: TGCGCCAGCAGCTTGTTCGGGTTCGAACAAGAGACCCAGTACTTC. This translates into CASSLFGFEQETQYF.

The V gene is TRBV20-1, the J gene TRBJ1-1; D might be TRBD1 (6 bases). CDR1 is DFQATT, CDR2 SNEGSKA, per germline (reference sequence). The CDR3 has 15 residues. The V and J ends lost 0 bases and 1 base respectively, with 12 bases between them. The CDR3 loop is CSARESGGPNTEAFF. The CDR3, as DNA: TGCAGTGCTAGAGAATCGGGGGGGCCGAACACTGAAGCTTTCTTT.

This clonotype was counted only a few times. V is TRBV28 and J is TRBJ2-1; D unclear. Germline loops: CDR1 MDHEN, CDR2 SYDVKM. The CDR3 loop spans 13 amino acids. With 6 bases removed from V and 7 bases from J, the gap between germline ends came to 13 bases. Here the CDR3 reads CASSRDPVNEQFF. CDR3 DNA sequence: TGTGCCAGCAGCCGAGACCCGGTGAATGAGCAGTTCTTC.

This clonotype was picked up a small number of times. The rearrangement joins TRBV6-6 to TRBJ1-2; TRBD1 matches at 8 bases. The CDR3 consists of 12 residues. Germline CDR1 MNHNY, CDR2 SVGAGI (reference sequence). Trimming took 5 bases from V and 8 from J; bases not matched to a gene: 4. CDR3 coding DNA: TGTGCCAGCAGTCCTGGACAGGGAGGCTACACCTTC. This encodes CASSPGQGGYTF.

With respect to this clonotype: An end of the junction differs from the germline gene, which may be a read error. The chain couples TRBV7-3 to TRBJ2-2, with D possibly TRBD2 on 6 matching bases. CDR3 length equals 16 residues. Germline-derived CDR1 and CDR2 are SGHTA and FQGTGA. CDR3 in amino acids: CASSITGGPNTGELFF. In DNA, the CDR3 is TGTGCCAGCAGCATAACCGGGGGACCGAACACCGGGGAGCTGTTTTTT.

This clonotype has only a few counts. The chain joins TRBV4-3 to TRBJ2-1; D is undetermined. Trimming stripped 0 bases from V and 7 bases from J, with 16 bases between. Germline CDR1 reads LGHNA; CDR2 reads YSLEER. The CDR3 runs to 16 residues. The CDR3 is CASSQDQPRGGNEQFF. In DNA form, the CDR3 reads TGCGCCAGCAGCCAAGATCAACCCCGCGGTGGTAATGAGCAGTTCTTC.

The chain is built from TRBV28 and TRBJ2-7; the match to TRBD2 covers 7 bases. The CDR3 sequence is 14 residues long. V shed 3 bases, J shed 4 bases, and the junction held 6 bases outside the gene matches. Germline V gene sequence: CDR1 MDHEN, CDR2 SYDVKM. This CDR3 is CASSFGTMGYEQYF. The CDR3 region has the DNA TGTGCCAGCAGTTTTGGGACTATGGGGTACGAGCAGTACTTC. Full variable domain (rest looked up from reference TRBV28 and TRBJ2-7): DVKVTQSSRYLVKRTGEKVFLECVQDMDHENMFWYRQDPGLGLRLIYFSYDVKMKEKGDIPEGYSVSREKKERFSLILESASTNQTSMYLCASSFGTMGYEQYFGPGTRLTVT.

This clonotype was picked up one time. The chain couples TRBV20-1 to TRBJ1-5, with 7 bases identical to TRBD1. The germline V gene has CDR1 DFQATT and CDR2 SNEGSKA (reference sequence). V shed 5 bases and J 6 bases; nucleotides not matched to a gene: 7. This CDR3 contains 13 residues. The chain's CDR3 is CSAVRQGGQPQHF. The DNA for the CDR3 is TGCAGTGCTGTGCGACAGGGCGGTCAGCCCCAGCATTTT.

The CDR3 region has the DNA TGTGCCAGCAGCCCGGGGTACGGCTACGAGCAGTACTTC. Its protein product is CASSPGYGYEQYF. The V call is TRBV7-9, the J call TRBJ2-7; tentative D call: TRBD2 (5 bases). Germline CDR1 reads SEHNR; CDR2 reads FQNEAQ (reference sequence). The germline V and J ends were trimmed by 5 bases and 3 bases, with 11 bases remaining between them. There are 13 residues in the CDR3.

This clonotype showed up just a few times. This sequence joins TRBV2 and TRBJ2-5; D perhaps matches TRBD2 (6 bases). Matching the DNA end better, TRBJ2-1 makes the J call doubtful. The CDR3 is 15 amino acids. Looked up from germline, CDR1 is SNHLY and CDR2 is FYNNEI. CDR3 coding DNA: TGTGCCAGCAGTGTCGAGTTAGCGGTAAACAATGAGCAGTTCTTC. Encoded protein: CASSVELAVNNEQFF.

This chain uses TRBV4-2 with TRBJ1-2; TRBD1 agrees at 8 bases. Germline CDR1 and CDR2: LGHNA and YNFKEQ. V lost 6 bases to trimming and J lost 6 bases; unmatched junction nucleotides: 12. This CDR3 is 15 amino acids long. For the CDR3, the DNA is TGTGCCAGCAGACTTGCGGACAGGGCGAGAGATGGCTACACCTTC. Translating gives CASRLADRARDGYTF.

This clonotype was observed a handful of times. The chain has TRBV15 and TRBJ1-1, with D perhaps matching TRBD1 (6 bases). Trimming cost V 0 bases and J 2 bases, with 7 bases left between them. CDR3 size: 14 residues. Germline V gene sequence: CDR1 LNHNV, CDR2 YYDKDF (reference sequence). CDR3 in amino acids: CATSRDRGNTEAFF. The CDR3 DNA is TGTGCCACCAGCAGAGACAGGGGCAACACTGAAGCTTTCTTT.

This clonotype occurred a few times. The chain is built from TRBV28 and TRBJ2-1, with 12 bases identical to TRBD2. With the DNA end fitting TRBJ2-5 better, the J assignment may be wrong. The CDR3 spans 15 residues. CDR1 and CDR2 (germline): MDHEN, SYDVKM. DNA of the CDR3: TGTGCCAGCAGAAATAGACTAGCGGGAGACGAGACCCAGTACTTC. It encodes CASRNRLAGDETQYF.

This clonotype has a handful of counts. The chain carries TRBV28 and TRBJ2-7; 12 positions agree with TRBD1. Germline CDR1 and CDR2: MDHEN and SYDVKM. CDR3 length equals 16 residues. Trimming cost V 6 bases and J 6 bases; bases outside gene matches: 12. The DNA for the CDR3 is TGTGCCAGCAGGATACGACTGGGACAGGGGGCTGGCGAGCAGTACTTC. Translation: CASRIRLGQGAGEQYF.

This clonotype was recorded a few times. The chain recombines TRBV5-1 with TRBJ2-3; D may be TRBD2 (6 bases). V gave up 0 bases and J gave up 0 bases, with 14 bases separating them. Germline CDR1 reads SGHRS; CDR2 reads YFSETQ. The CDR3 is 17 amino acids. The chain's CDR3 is CASSLVGRGPSTDTQYF. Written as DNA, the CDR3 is TGCGCCAGCAGCTTGGTAGGGCGGGGTCCTAGCACAGATACGCAGTATTTT.

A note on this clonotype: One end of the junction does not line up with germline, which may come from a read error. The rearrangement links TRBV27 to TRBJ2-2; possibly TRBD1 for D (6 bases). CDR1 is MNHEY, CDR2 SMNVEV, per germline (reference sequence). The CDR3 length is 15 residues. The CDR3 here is CTSRMGQVNTGELFF. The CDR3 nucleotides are TGTACCAGCAGAATGGGACAAGTAAACACCGGGGAGCTGTTTTTT.

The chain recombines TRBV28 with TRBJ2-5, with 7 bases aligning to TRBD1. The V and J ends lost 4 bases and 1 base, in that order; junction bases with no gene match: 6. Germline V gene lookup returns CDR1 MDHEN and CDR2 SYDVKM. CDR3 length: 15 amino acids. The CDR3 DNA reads TGTGCCAGCAGTTCCCTGGGACAGCTCCAAGAGACCCAGTACTTC. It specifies CASSSLGQLQETQYF.

CDR3 amino acids: CASSRSIKVPSGYEQYF. The DNA for the CDR3 is TGTGCCAGCAGTCGATCGATCAAGGTTCCTAGCGGCTACGAGCAGTACTTC. The V gene is TRBV6-2 or TRBV6-3, the J gene TRBJ2-5; 7 bases match TRBD2. The J call is doubtful: the DNA matches TRBJ2-7 better. Germline V gene data show CDR1 as MNHEY and CDR2 as SVGEGT. The CDR3 is 17 amino acids.

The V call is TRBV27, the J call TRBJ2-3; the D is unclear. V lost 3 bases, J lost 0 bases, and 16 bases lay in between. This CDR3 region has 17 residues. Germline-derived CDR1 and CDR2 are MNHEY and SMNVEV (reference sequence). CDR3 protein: CASSLQYLPPSTDTQYF. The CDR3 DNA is TGTGCCAGCAGTTTGCAGTATCTACCACCTAGCACAGATACGCAGTATTTT.

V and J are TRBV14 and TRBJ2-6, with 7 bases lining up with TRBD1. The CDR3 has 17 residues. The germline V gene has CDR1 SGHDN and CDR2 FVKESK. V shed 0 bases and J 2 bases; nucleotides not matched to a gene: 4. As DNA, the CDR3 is TGTGCCAGCAGCCAAGATCCAGGGACAGCTGGGGCCAACGTCCTGACTTTC. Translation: CASSQDPGTAGANVLTF.

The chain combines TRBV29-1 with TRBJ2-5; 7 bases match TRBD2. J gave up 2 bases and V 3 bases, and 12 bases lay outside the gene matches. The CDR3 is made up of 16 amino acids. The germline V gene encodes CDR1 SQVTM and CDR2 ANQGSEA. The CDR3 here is CSVDGWASGEQETQYF. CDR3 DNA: TGCAGCGTTGATGGTTGGGCTAGCGGTGAACAAGAGACCCAGTACTTC.

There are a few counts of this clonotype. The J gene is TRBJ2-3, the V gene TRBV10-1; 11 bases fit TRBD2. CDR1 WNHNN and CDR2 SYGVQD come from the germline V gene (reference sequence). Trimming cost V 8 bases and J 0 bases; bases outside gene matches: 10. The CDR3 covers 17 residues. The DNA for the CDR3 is TGCGCCAGCGCGGGACTAGCGGAACAGACTAGCACAGATACGCAGTATTTT. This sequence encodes CASAGLAEQTSTDTQYF.

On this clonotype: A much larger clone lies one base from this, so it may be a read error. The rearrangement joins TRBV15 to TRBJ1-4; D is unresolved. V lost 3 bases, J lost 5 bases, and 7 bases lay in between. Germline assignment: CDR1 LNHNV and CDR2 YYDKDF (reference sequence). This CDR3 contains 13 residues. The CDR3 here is CATSSDPNEKLFF. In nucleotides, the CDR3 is TGTGCCACCAGCAGCGATCCAAATGAAAAACTGTTTTTT.

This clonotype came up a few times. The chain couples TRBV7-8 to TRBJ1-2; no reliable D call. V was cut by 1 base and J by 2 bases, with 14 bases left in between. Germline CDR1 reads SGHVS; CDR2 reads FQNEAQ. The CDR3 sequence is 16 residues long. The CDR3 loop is CASSLGSWPGNYGYTF. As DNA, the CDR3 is TGTGCCAGCAGCTTAGGTTCATGGCCGGGGAACTATGGCTACACCTTC. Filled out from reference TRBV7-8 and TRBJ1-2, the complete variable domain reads GAGVSQSPRYKVAKRGQDVALRCDPISGHVSLFWYQQALGQGPEFLTYFQNEAQLDKSGLPSDRFFAERPEGSVSTLKIQRTQQEDSAVYLCASSLGSWPGNYGYTFGSGTRLTVV.

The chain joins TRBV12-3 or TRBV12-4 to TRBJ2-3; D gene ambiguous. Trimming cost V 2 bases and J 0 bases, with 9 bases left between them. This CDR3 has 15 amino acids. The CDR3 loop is CASSLFLDSTDTQYF. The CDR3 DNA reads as TGTGCCAGCAGTTTATTTCTGGACAGCACAGATACGCAGTATTTT.

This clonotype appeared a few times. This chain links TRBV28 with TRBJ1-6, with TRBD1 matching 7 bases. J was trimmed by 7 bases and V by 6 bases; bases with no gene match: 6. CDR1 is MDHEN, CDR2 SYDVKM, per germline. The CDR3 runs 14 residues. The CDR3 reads CASSADRVNSPLHF. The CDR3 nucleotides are TGTGCCAGCAGCGCCGACAGGGTGAATTCACCCCTCCACTTT.

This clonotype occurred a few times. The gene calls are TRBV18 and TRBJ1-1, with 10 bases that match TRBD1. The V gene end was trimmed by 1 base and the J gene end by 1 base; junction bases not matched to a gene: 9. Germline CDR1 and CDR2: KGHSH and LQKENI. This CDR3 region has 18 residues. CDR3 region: CASSPLGTGVPQNTEAFF. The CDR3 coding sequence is TGTGCCAGCTCACCACTGGGGACAGGGGTGCCCCAGAACACTGAAGCTTTCTTT.